Listed below are T cell receptor beta chains from one sample, sequenced in a study of beta chain features in type 1 diabetes. Clones were read by immunoSEQ multiplex PCR, and TCRdb kept only the in-frame ones, dropping some. The sample lists approximately 170,000 clones, roughly 59% occurring once. Sequences were obtained from naive CD4+ T cells from blood. These receptors all come from a man under 40 with type 1 diabetes. CDR3s include the opening cysteine and the closing phenylalanine or tryptophan. Each record gives: J gene, V gene, D gene, clone size, CDR3 length, CDR3 protein, CDR3 DNA. D genes are given only for firm matches. For some rows the clone size is stated as once, few or many, or as a class when expanded; others skip it.

j_gene: TRBJ2-7
v_gene: TRBV4-1
d_gene: TRBD1
abundance: -
len: 16
CDR3aa: CASSPSLDRAGYEQYF
CDR3nt: TGCGCCAGCAGCCCGTCCTTGGACAGGGCCGGCTACGAGCAGTACTTC

j_gene: TRBJ2-3
v_gene: TRBV9
d_gene: -
abundance: -
len: 13
CDR3aa: CASSVGGGDTQYF
CDR3nt: TGTGCCAGCAGCGTAGGTGGTGGAGATACGCAGTATTTT

j_gene: TRBJ1-2
v_gene: TRBV27
d_gene: TRBD1
abundance: -
len: 14
CDR3aa: CASSLRQGQDGYTF
CDR3nt: TGTGCCAGCAGCCTCAGACAGGGTCAGGATGGCTACACCTTC

j_gene: TRBJ2-3
v_gene: TRBV7-8
d_gene: TRBD1
abundance: -
len: 17
CDR3aa: CASSLALTGGFTDTQYF
CDR3nt: TGTGCCAGCAGCTTAGCCCTGACAGGGGGGTTCACAGATACGCAGTATTTT

j_gene: TRBJ2-3
v_gene: TRBV7-9
d_gene: -
abundance: few
len: 15
CDR3aa: CASLSTRFRTDTQYF
CDR3nt: TGTGCCAGCCTTTCTACTAGGTTTCGCACAGATACGCAGTATTTT

j_gene: TRBJ2-1
v_gene: TRBV5-1
d_gene: -
abundance: few
len: 13
CDR3aa: CASSFTGKNEQFF
CDR3nt: TGCGCCAGCAGCTTTACGGGGAAAAATGAGCAGTTCTTC

j_gene: TRBJ2-2
v_gene: TRBV10-3
d_gene: -
abundance: -
len: 13
CDR3aa: CAIRGQLTGELFF
CDR3nt: TGTGCCATCAGGGGTCAACTCACCGGGGAGCTGTTTTTT

j_gene: TRBJ2-1
v_gene: TRBV7-2
d_gene: -
abundance: -
len: 16
CDR3aa: CAIESRGRIQGNEQFF
CDR3nt: TGTGCCATCGAATCAAGGGGGAGGATACAGGGCAATGAGCAGTTCTTC

j_gene: TRBJ2-4
v_gene: TRBV2
d_gene: -
abundance: few
len: 11
CDR3aa: CASSEKNIQYF
CDR3nt: TGTGCCAGCAGTGAGAAAAACATTCAGTACTTC

j_gene: TRBJ2-1
v_gene: TRBV9
d_gene: -
abundance: once
len: 17
CDR3aa: CASSATLSTNSYNEQFF
CDR3nt: TGTGCCAGCAGCGCCACCCTAAGTACTAACTCCTACAATGAGCAGTTCTTC

j_gene: TRBJ2-7
v_gene: TRBV5-1
d_gene: TRBD1
abundance: -
len: 15
CDR3aa: CASSLVEGQSYEQYF
CDR3nt: TGCGCCAGCAGCTTGGTAGAGGGACAGTCCTACGAGCAGTACTTC

j_gene: TRBJ2-6
v_gene: TRBV7-2
d_gene: TRBD1
abundance: once
len: 15
CDR3aa: CASSLSTGNGNVLTF
CDR3nt: TGTGCCAGCAGCCTCTCGACAGGGAATGGCAACGTCCTGACTTTC

j_gene: TRBJ2-7
v_gene: TRBV6-6
d_gene: TRBD2
abundance: -
len: 14
CDR3aa: CASSGGLAGYEQYF
CDR3nt: TGTGCCAGCAGTGGGGGACTAGCGGGCTACGAGCAGTACTTC

j_gene: TRBJ2-3
v_gene: TRBV9
d_gene: TRBD2
abundance: few
len: 16
CDR3aa: CASSPGLAGTTDTQYF
CDR3nt: TGTGCCAGCAGCCCCGGACTAGCGGGGACCACAGATACGCAGTATTTT

j_gene: TRBJ2-7
v_gene: TRBV29-1
d_gene: TRBD1
abundance: few
len: 13
CDR3aa: CSVGPGQGLGEYF
CDR3nt: TGCAGCGTTGGGCCGGGACAGGGTCTCGGCGAGTACTTC

j_gene: TRBJ2-7
v_gene: TRBV29-1
d_gene: -
abundance: few
len: 13
CDR3aa: CSVRQPAVYEQYF
CDR3nt: TGCAGCGTTCGACAGCCAGCAGTCTACGAGCAGTACTTC

j_gene: TRBJ2-7
v_gene: TRBV19
d_gene: -
abundance: once
len: 14
CDR3aa: CASSIETMKSPQYF
CDR3nt: TGTGCCAGTAGTATAGAAACGATGAAGTCGCCGCAGTACTTC

j_gene: TRBJ2-1
v_gene: TRBV2
d_gene: -
abundance: -
len: 12
CDR3aa: CASSVLVNEQFF
CDR3nt: TGTGCCAGCAGTGTCCTAGTCAATGAGCAGTTCTTC

j_gene: TRBJ2-7
v_gene: TRBV10-3
d_gene: TRBD1
abundance: -
len: 15
CDR3aa: CAISESGQPVHEQYF
CDR3nt: TGTGCCATCAGTGAGTCGGGACAGCCTGTCCACGAGCAGTACTTC

j_gene: TRBJ2-5
v_gene: TRBV11-2
d_gene: TRBD2
abundance: -
len: 15
CDR3aa: CASSSGLAGTQTQYF
CDR3nt: TGTGCCAGCAGCTCCGGACTAGCGGGGACGCAGACCCAGTACTTC

j_gene: TRBJ2-7
v_gene: TRBV10-3
d_gene: -
abundance: -
len: 14
CDR3aa: CAISESTAAYEQYF
CDR3nt: TGTGCCATCAGTGAGTCAACAGCAGCCTACGAGCAGTACTTC

j_gene: TRBJ1-1
v_gene: TRBV29-1
d_gene: -
abundance: few
len: 14
CDR3aa: CSALSGEGKTEAFF
CDR3nt: TGCAGCGCCCTCAGCGGGGAGGGTAAAACTGAAGCTTTCTTT

j_gene: TRBJ2-5
v_gene: TRBV25-1
d_gene: -
abundance: once
len: 16
CDR3aa: CASSESPSLYQETQYF
CDR3nt: TGTGCCAGCAGTGAAAGCCCCTCTCTGTACCAAGAGACCCAGTACTTC

j_gene: TRBJ2-4
v_gene: TRBV30
d_gene: -
abundance: -
len: 18
CDR3aa: CAWSVQLGRAIAKNIQYF
CDR3nt: TGTGCCTGGAGTGTACAATTAGGCAGGGCTATCGCCAAAAACATTCAGTACTTC

j_gene: TRBJ2-7
v_gene: TRBV7-9
d_gene: -
abundance: -
len: 12
CDR3aa: CASSTSWGEQYF
CDR3nt: TGTGCCAGCAGCACCTCGTGGGGCGAGCAGTACTTC

j_gene: TRBJ2-1
v_gene: TRBV11-2
d_gene: TRBD1
abundance: -
len: 12
CDR3aa: CASRQGNNEQFF
CDR3nt: TGTGCCAGCCGACAGGGTAACAATGAGCAGTTCTTC

j_gene: TRBJ1-3
v_gene: TRBV29-1
d_gene: TRBD1
abundance: -
len: 15
CDR3aa: CSVAQGQVEGNTIYF
CDR3nt: TGCAGCGTTGCCCAGGGACAGGTGGAAGGAAACACCATATATTTT

j_gene: TRBJ2-3
v_gene: TRBV29-1
d_gene: TRBD2
abundance: few
len: 14
CDR3aa: CSVVAGPTSDTQYF
CDR3nt: TGCAGCGTGGTAGCGGGGCCAACTTCAGATACGCAGTATTTT

j_gene: TRBJ2-4
v_gene: TRBV25-1
d_gene: -
abundance: -
len: 18
CDR3aa: CASRVSIIQGMDKNIQYF
CDR3nt: TGTGCCAGCAGGGTTTCTATTATACAGGGAATGGACAAAAACATTCAGTACTTC

j_gene: TRBJ2-3
v_gene: TRBV4-1
d_gene: -
abundance: once
len: 17
CDR3aa: CASSQVYREGGTDTQYF
CDR3nt: TGCGCCAGCAGCCAAGTATACAGGGAGGGCGGCACAGATACGCAGTATTTT

j_gene: TRBJ2-1
v_gene: TRBV6-5
d_gene: -
abundance: -
len: 15
CDR3aa: CASRSGSSSYNEQFF
CDR3nt: TGTGCCAGCAGGAGCGGGTCTAGCTCCTACAATGAGCAGTTCTTC

j_gene: TRBJ2-3
v_gene: TRBV23-1
d_gene: -
abundance: -
len: 16
CDR3aa: CASRPYETVGADTQYF
CDR3nt: TGCGCCAGCAGACCATATGAGACAGTCGGGGCAGATACGCAGTATTTT

j_gene: TRBJ2-1
v_gene: TRBV4-3
d_gene: TRBD1
abundance: -
len: 14
CDR3aa: CASSRGQEPNEQFF
CDR3nt: TGCGCCAGCAGCCGAGGACAGGAGCCTAATGAGCAGTTCTTC

j_gene: TRBJ2-1
v_gene: TRBV29-1
d_gene: -
abundance: few
len: 14
CDR3aa: CSVERGSSYNEQFF
CDR3nt: TGCAGCGTTGAAAGAGGGAGCTCCTACAATGAGCAGTTCTTC

j_gene: TRBJ2-5
v_gene: TRBV7-7
d_gene: -
abundance: few
len: 14
CDR3aa: CASSPSVLQETQYF
CDR3nt: TGTGCCAGCAGCCCCAGCGTACTGCAAGAGACCCAGTACTTC

j_gene: TRBJ1-6
v_gene: TRBV28
d_gene: TRBD1
abundance: -
len: 15
CDR3aa: CASTLPDRVDSPLHF
CDR3nt: TGTGCCAGCACCCTCCCGGACAGGGTGGATTCACCCCTCCACTTT

j_gene: TRBJ1-5
v_gene: TRBV18
d_gene: TRBD1
abundance: -
len: 16
CDR3aa: CASSPGTGVGNQPQHF
CDR3nt: TGTGCCAGCTCGCCCGGGACAGGGGTGGGCAATCAGCCCCAGCATTTT

j_gene: TRBJ2-5
v_gene: TRBV28
d_gene: -
abundance: -
len: 13
CDR3aa: CASRPDRTETQYF
CDR3nt: TGTGCCAGCAGGCCGGACAGAACAGAGACCCAGTACTTC

j_gene: TRBJ2-7
v_gene: TRBV4-3
d_gene: -
abundance: few
len: 13
CDR3aa: CASSQENGLEQYF
CDR3nt: TGCGCCAGCAGCCAAGAAAATGGACTGGAGCAGTACTTC

j_gene: TRBJ2-5
v_gene: TRBV7-9
d_gene: -
abundance: few
len: 11
CDR3aa: CASSLPETQYF
CDR3nt: TGTGCCAGCAGCCTTCCTGAGACCCAGTACTTC

j_gene: TRBJ1-1
v_gene: TRBV9
d_gene: -
abundance: -
len: 14
CDR3aa: CASSVVAGSTEAFF
CDR3nt: TGTGCCAGCAGCGTAGTAGCGGGATCCACTGAAGCTTTCTTT